The source of this TCR beta chain is a study of T cell changes during pregnancy in multiple sclerosis. Here immunoSEQ multiplex PCR was the method, and the copy in TCRdb shows in-frame clones only, minus some. The profile covers around 57,000 clones, with about 90% appearing a single time and more than 0.15% taken by the ten largest. Germline CDR1 MNHNY, CDR2 SVGAGI (reference sequence). The CDR3 runs to 15 residues. V was pared by 5 bases and J by 1 base, with 1 base of the junction left unmatched. This sequence originates from a female donor in good health, enrolled as a control in a pregnancy study. This chain joins TRBV6-6 and TRBJ2-3, with TRBD2 identical over 12 bases. Material: CD4+ T cells from peripheral blood mononuclear cells, obtained after pregnancy. The CDR3 protein is CASSRTSGGTDTQYF. In nucleotides, the CDR3 is TGTGCCAGCAGTCGGACTAGCGGGGGCACAGATACGCAGTATTTT.